The 6 T cell receptor beta chains reported below all come from one sample, sequenced in a study of cytomegalovirus exposure and HLA in healthy donors. 13 Jbeta primers and 60 Vbeta primers were used for the PCR. Sequencing was performed with immunoSEQ multiplex PCR; in TCRdb, only in-frame clones are kept and a portion is missing. The top ten clones hold about 5.7% of a sample with 80,000 or so clones, less than 75% of them seen once. Source material: PBMCs. Every receptor here comes from a man aged 25 to 45 in good health and CMV-seropositive.

The V gene is TRBV5-6, the J gene TRBJ1-1; 8 nucleotides align to TRBD1. This CDR3 region has 15 residues. Germline V gives CDR1 SGHDT, CDR2 YYEEEE. With V trimmed by 1 base and J by 1 base, 3 bases remained unmatched. The CDR3 coding sequence is TGTGCCAGCAGCTTGCTGGACAGGGAGAACACTGAAGCTTTCTTT. This gives the protein CASSLLDRENTEAFF. The full variable domain, its missing parts supplied by reference TRBV5-6 and TRBJ1-1, is DAGVTQSPTHLIKTRGQQVTLRCSPKSGHDTVSWYQQALGQGPQFIFQYYEEEERQRGNFPDRFSGHQFPNYSSELNVNALLLGDSALYLCASSLLDRENTEAFFGQGTRLTVV.

The CDR3 protein is CASSSTGGLTEAFF. The CDR3 coding sequence is TGTGCCAGCAGCTCGACAGGGGGCCTGACTGAAGCTTTCTTT. The rearrangement joins TRBV6-5 to TRBJ1-1; 10 nucleotides line up with TRBD1. V lost 6 bases, J lost 5 bases, and 6 bases stayed unmatched. Germline-derived CDR1 and CDR2 are MNHEY and SVGAGI. The CDR3 consists of 14 residues.

The CDR3 sequence: CSVERVPGANVLTF. The DNA for the CDR3 is TGCAGCGTTGAGCGGGTCCCTGGGGCCAACGTCCTGACTTTC. This chain uses TRBV29-1 with TRBJ2-6; D is perhaps TRBD2 (5 bases). Trimming removed 3 bases from V and 2 bases from J, with 8 bases in between. Germline CDR1 SQVTM, CDR2 ANQGSEA. This CDR3 has 14 amino acids.

V gene TRBV10-2 combines with J gene TRBJ1-5; a possible D gene is TRBD1 (6 bases). V lost 2 bases, J lost 7 bases, and 12 bases lay in between. The germline V gene has CDR1 WSHSY and CDR2 SAAADI. This CDR3 is 14 amino acids long. CDR3 bases: TGCGCCAGCAGTGAGCAGGGGATGTACCAGCCCCAGCATTTT. Translation gives CASSEQGMYQPQHF.

The rearrangement links TRBV11-2 to TRBJ2-5; a weak D match, TRBD1 (5 bases). This CDR3 has 14 residues. In germline, CDR1 is SGHAT, CDR2 FQNNGV. The ends were cut back, 3 bases at V and 4 bases at J, with 12 bases in the middle. This chain's CDR3 is CASSFSGQGETQYF. CDR3 nucleotide sequence: TGTGCCAGCAGCTTTTCTGGCCAGGGAGAGACCCAGTACTTC.

This sequence joins TRBV4-1 and TRBJ1-4, with D maybe TRBD1 (5 bases). V gave up 5 bases and J gave up 0 bases, with 10 bases separating them. This CDR3 comprises 15 residues. The germline V gene has CDR1 MGHRA and CDR2 YSYEKL. CDR3 DNA: TGCGCCAGCAGCATATCGGGGGCAACTAATGAAAAACTGTTTTTT. Its translation is CASSISGATNEKLFF.